Listed below are T cell receptor beta chains from one sample, sequenced in a study of tumor-infiltrating lymphocytes in oesophageal squamous cell carcinoma. MiXCR was run by TCRdb on the PCR reads, yielding one entry per CDR3 protein. The sample holds about 12,000 distinct CDR3 sequences, around 52% seen once. Sequencing was carried out using esophageal tumor tissue. The receptors stem from a female donor with esophageal squamous cell carcinoma. Both conserved end residues are trimmed from each CDR3. The order of the fields is V gene, J gene, CDR3 protein.

>TRBV7-9|TRBJ1-5
ASSFGSWGNQPQH
>TRBV19|TRBJ2-7
ASSIDPGGSSYNEQY
>TRBV24-1|TRBJ2-7
ATSAPLGPNEQY
>TRBV7-6|TRBJ2-5
ASSLARLGQETQY
>TRBV7-3|TRBJ2-6
ASSLTSGANVLT
>TRBV7-9|NA
ASSATGGEQY
>TRBV10-1|TRBJ2-3
ASQKAGDGTDTQY
>TRBV7-3|TRBJ2-3
ASSLSRGTDTQY
>TRBV7-2|TRBJ2-1
ASSLAFAGLAFGNEQF
>TRBV7-6|TRBJ2-7
ASSSIPGLEEQY
>TRBV7-2|TRBJ2-3
ASSLGREGLNTQY
>TRBV27|TRBJ1-1
ASKMGQGGTEAF
>TRBV7-6|NA
ASSKGEGNTEAF
>TRBV7-8|TRBJ2-5
ATTPGLAGRETQY